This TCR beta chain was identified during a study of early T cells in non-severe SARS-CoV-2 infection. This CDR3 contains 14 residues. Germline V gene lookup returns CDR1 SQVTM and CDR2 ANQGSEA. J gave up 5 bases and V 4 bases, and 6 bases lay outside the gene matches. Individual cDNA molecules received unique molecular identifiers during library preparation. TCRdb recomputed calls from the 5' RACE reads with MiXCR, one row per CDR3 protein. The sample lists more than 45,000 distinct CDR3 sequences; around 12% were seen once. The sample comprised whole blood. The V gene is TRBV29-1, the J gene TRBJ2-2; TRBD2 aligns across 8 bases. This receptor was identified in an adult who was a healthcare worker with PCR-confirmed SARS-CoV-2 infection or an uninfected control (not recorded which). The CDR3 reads CSVALSGVTGELFF. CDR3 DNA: TGCAGCGTTGCTCTTAGCGGGGTGACCGGGGAGCTGTTTTTT.